A selection of T cell receptor beta chains follows, all from one sample in a study of lymphopenia after photon versus proton radiotherapy. The method was immunoSEQ multiplex PCR; TCRdb's version includes in-frame clones alone and lacks a portion of them. The sample has about 7,300 clones; 90% to 95% are singletons. The source was peripheral blood, collected from a patient treated with photon-based radiotherapy. The source of these receptors is a woman between 50 and 59 years old with cholangiocarcinoma. The CDR3 runs from the conserved cysteine through the conserved F or W. D genes are given only for firm matches. Rows may omit the clone size; those that give it use once, few, many or a size class.

>15|TRBV19|TRBJ1-2|NA|NA
CASSINLPGALGYTF
TGTGCCAGTAGTATCAACCTGCCTGGGGCACTGGGCTACACCTTC
>16|TRBV18|TRBJ1-4|NA|NA
CASSPETWATNEKLFF
TGTGCCAGCTCACCAGAGACCTGGGCAACTAATGAAAAACTGTTTTTT
>14|TRBV25-1|TRBJ2-7|once|NA
CASSKQGLTYEQYF
TGTGCCAGCAGTAAACAGGGACTAACCTACGAGCAGTACTTC
>20|TRBV15|TRBJ1-1|NA|NA
CATSRGPEADKNIQLLRAFF
TGTGCCACCAGCAGAGGTCCCGAAGCGGACAAGAACATCCAACTTTTGAGGGCTTTCTTT
>15|TRBV18|TRBJ2-7|NA|NA
CASSPDRSPSYEQYF
TGTGCCAGCTCACCCGACAGGTCTCCCTCCTACGAGCAGTACTTC
>15|TRBV2|TRBJ2-5|NA|TRBD2
CASSEATSGRETQYF
TGTGCCAGCAGTGAGGCCACTAGCGGTAGAGAGACCCAGTACTTC
>14|TRBV4-3|TRBJ2-1|NA|TRBD2
CASSLGTSGGEQFF
TGCGCCAGCAGCCTTGGGACTAGCGGGGGGGAGCAGTTCTTC
>14|TRBV11-2|TRBJ1-1|NA|TRBD1
CASRTGGVNTEAFF
TGTGCCAGTCGGACAGGGGGTGTGAACACTGAAGCTTTCTTT
>16|TRBV7-2|TRBJ2-7|NA|NA
CASSLVFSESSYEQYF
TGTGCCAGCAGCTTAGTGTTTAGCGAGAGCTCCTACGAGCAGTACTTC
>16|TRBV19|TRBJ2-3|NA|TRBD1
CASSIRQGKIADTQYF
TGTGCCAGTAGTATAAGACAGGGGAAGATCGCAGATACGCAGTATTTT
>14|TRBV5-4|TRBJ1-2|NA|NA
CASSPARVKYGYTF
TGTGCCAGCAGCCCGGCTCGAGTAAAGTATGGCTACACCTTC
>16|TRBV7-9|TRBJ2-1|once|TRBD2
CASSLGTGGDYNEQFF
TGTGCCAGCAGCCTAGGCACCGGGGGGGACTACAATGAGCAGTTCTTC
>16|TRBV15|TRBJ1-5|NA|NA
CATSRDLGGINQPQHF
TGTGCCACCAGCAGAGATTTGGGGGGGATCAATCAGCCCCAGCATTTT
>15|TRBV11-3|TRBJ1-3|NA|NA
CASSLVGSSGNTIYF
TGTGCCAGCAGCTTAGTTGGCAGCTCTGGAAACACCATATATTTT
>14|TRBV4-3|TRBJ2-7|NA|NA
CASSQNIGIYEQYF
TGCGCCAGCAGCCAAAACATCGGAATCTACGAGCAGTACTTC
>14|TRBV27|TRBJ1-6|NA|NA
CASSLSINNSPLHF
TGTGCCAGCAGTTTATCCATTAATAATTCACCCCTCCACTTT
>14|TRBV5-1|TRBJ1-1|once|NA
CASRFVDKNTEAFF
TGCGCCAGCCGTTTTGTGGACAAGAACACTGAAGCTTTCTTT
>14|TRBV15|TRBJ2-2|once|NA
CATSREQGVGELFF
TGTGCCACCAGCAGAGAACAGGGCGTCGGGGAGCTGTTTTTT
>15|TRBV25-1|TRBJ1-2|NA|NA
CASSSETRGLYGYTF
TGTGCCAGCAGTTCCGAGACGAGGGGTTTATATGGCTACACCTTC
>16|TRBV5-5|TRBJ2-7|NA|TRBD1
CASSWDRVVGAYEQYF
TGTGCCAGCAGCTGGGACAGGGTGGTCGGTGCCTACGAGCAGTACTTC
>18|TRBV11-2|TRBJ1-2|NA|NA
CASSLEGFGAGRDYGYTF
TGTGCCAGCAGCTTAGAAGGGTTTGGGGCAGGGAGAGACTATGGCTACACCTTC
>13|TRBV4-1|TRBJ1-4|NA|NA
CASSRLPMEKLFF
TGCGCCAGCAGCCGACTTCCCATGGAAAAACTGTTTTTT
>14|TRBV11-2|TRBJ2-1|once|NA
CASSSSEPPNEQFF
TGTGCCAGCAGCTCGAGTGAGCCTCCCAATGAGCAGTTCTTC
>13|TRBV5-1|TRBJ2-7|NA|NA
CASSLERHYEQYF
TGCGCCAGCAGCTTGGAAAGACACTACGAGCAGTACTTC
>15|TRBV18|TRBJ2-7|NA|NA
CASSPPGGAPDEQYF
TGTGCCAGCTCACCCCCTGGGGGGGCGCCGGACGAGCAGTACTTC
>12|TRBV10-3|TRBJ2-3|NA|NA
CAISDVGDTQYF
TGTGCCATCAGTGATGTAGGGGATACGCAGTATTTT
>13|TRBV11-3|TRBJ2-2|NA|NA
CASSLLGTGELFF
TGTGCCAGCAGCTTACTCGGGACCGGGGAGCTGTTTTTT
>14|TRBV2|TRBJ1-2|NA|NA
CASSGPGKRDGYTF
TGTGCCAGCAGTGGCCCAGGGAAGCGGGATGGCTACACCTTC
>16|TRBV5-6|TRBJ2-7|NA|TRBD1
CASSWGTGTSSYEQYF
TGTGCCAGCAGCTGGGGGACAGGGACGTCGTCCTACGAGCAGTACTTC
>14|TRBV10-2|TRBJ1-1|NA|TRBD1
CASGETGGNTEAFF
TGCGCCAGCGGAGAAACAGGGGGGAACACTGAAGCTTTCTTT
>15|TRBV18|TRBJ1-2|NA|NA
CASSPPVVGNYGYTF
TGTGCCAGCTCACCACCGGTGGTCGGGAACTATGGCTACACCTTC
>12|TRBV6-5|TRBJ2-3|NA|NA
CASSYTGDTQYF
TGTGCCAGCAGTTACACCGGGGATACGCAGTATTTT
>15|TRBV9|TRBJ2-2|NA|TRBD2
CASSVALAGNGELFF
TGTGCCAGCAGCGTAGCGCTAGCGGGGAACGGGGAGCTGTTTTTT
>13|TRBV5-1|TRBJ2-5|NA|NA
CASSTGTEETQYF
TGCGCCAGCAGCACGGGGACTGAAGAGACCCAGTACTTC
>16|TRBV5-1|TRBJ2-6|NA|TRBD1
CASSPGQGSGANVLTF
TGCGCCAGCAGCCCCGGACAGGGCTCTGGGGCCAACGTCCTGACTTTC
>13|TRBV19|TRBJ1-1|NA|NA
CASSTSLETEAFF
TGTGCCAGTAGTACATCTCTGGAGACTGAAGCTTTCTTT
>14|TRBV28|TRBJ1-1|NA|NA
CASNPSGPVEGAFF
TGTGCCAGCAATCCTAGTGGGCCAGTCGAGGGGGCTTTCTTT
>16|TRBV5-6|TRBJ2-7|NA|NA
CASSLGVGTGSYEQYF
TGTGCCAGCAGCTTGGGAGTCGGCACCGGATCCTACGAGCAGTACTTC
>15|TRBV7-9|TRBJ2-2|NA|TRBD1
CASSVGQSNTGELFF
TGTGCCAGCAGCGTGGGACAGTCCAACACCGGGGAGCTGTTTTTT
>12|TRBV11-2|TRBJ1-1|NA|NA
CAIKGLNTEAFF
TGTGCCATCAAGGGCTTGAACACTGAAGCTTTCTTT
>13|TRBV7-2|TRBJ1-5|once|NA
CASSLAGDMAQHF
TGTGCCAGCAGCTTAGCCGGGGATATGGCCCAGCATTTT
>14|TRBV19|TRBJ1-1|NA|NA
CASSRRLGTVDAFF
TGTGCCAGTAGCAGAAGACTGGGAACGGTGGACGCTTTCTTT
>16|TRBV9|TRBJ2-1|NA|TRBD2
CASSVELAGGGNEQFF
TGTGCCAGCAGCGTAGAGTTAGCGGGGGGTGGAAATGAGCAGTTCTTC
>16|TRBV6-6|TRBJ2-7|NA|TRBD2
CASIGLAGGGGYEQYF
TGTGCCAGCATAGGACTAGCGGGGGGGGGCGGATACGAGCAGTACTTC
>15|TRBV11-2|TRBJ1-2|NA|TRBD1
CASSLGRGWNYGYTF
TGTGCCAGCAGCTTAGGCAGGGGGTGGAACTATGGCTACACCTTC
>15|TRBV21-1|TRBJ1-4|NA|NA
CASRPQVTTNEKLFF
TGTGCCAGCCGTCCCCAGGTAACAACTAATGAAAAACTGTTTTTT
>15|TRBV19|TRBJ2-2|NA|TRBD1
CATSGQGAGTGELFF
TGTGCCACCTCGGGACAGGGGGCAGGCACCGGGGAGCTGTTTTTT
>14|TRBV11-2|TRBJ1-1|NA|NA
CASSPPTGFTEAFF
TGTGCCAGCAGCCCTCCGACAGGTTTCACTGAAGCTTTCTTT
>16|TRBV27|TRBJ1-5|NA|TRBD1
CASSPMALQGNQPQHF
TGTGCCAGCAGTCCAATGGCCCTACAGGGGAATCAGCCCCAGCATTTT
>14|TRBV19|TRBJ1-1|once|TRBD1
CASSIRGQGSEAFF
TGTGCCAGTAGTATACGGGGACAGGGGTCTGAAGCTTTCTTT
>16|TRBV27|TRBJ2-7|NA|NA
CASSLSFGANAYEQYF
TGCGCCAGCAGTTTGAGTTTTGGGGCCAACGCCTACGAGCAGTACTTC
>12|TRBV30|TRBJ1-2|NA|NA
CAWSPAGDGYTF
TGTGCCTGGAGTCCGGCCGGGGACGGCTACACCTTC
>12|TRBV2|TRBJ2-7|NA|TRBD1
CASSQGVYEQYF
TGTGCCAGCTCACAGGGGGTTTACGAGCAGTACTTC
>16|TRBV7-2|TRBJ2-2|NA|NA
CASSLAATTNTGELFF
TGTGCCAGCAGCTTAGCGGCGACTACGAACACCGGGGAGCTGTTTTTT
>16|TRBV12-5|TRBJ1-4|NA|NA
CASGLWVRGASGKLFF
TGTGCTAGTGGTTTGTGGGTGCGGGGGGCCTCTGGAAAACTGTTTTTT
>15|TRBV11-3|TRBJ1-1|NA|NA
CASSLGSAVNTEAFF
TGTGCCAGCAGCTTAGGGTCCGCGGTTAACACTGAAGCTTTCTTT
>19|TRBV5-1|TRBJ2-3|once|NA
CASGPEGNPQGTSTDTQYF
TGCGCCAGCGGCCCCGAGGGGAATCCACAGGGGACTAGCACAGATACGCAGTATTTT
>14|TRBV30|TRBJ1-4|NA|NA
CAWTLGGAGEKLFF
TGTGCCTGGACCCTCGGGGGGGCTGGGGAAAAACTGTTTTTT
>13|TRBV7-2|TRBJ1-3|NA|NA
CASSPERAYTIYF
TGTGCCAGCAGCCCCGAAAGGGCTTACACCATATATTTT